This T cell receptor beta chain came from a study of STAT3 mutations in large granular lymphocyte leukemia (dated by TCRdb to the late 2010s). For the study in its entirety: About half of the T-LGLL patients who underwent longitudinal sequencing carried canonical activating STAT3 mutations. As controls, the study also included longitudinal sequencing of a couple of patients with natural killer LGL leukemia. Serial deep sequencing of TCRbeta CDR3 and STAT3 was performed in patients with T-cell large granular lymphocyte leukemia to reconstruct clonal hierarchy and dynamics. More than half of T-LGLL patients received one or more immunosuppressive therapy regimens, with hematologic response in around 40% of those treated. From an initial cohort of 200 to 250 LGL patients, about 20 representative T-LGLL cases were chosen for longitudinal sequencing of TCRbeta and STAT3. For each patient, sequencing was performed at an average of 4 time points, with a range of 2 to 8 samplings.

The same DNA, extracted from blood mononuclear cells, served for both TCR sequencing and STAT3 sequencing. TCRbeta libraries were sequenced on an Illumina MiSeq, and an average of about 41,000 productive templates per sample was obtained. Multiplex PCR amplification was used to generate TCRbeta CDR3 libraries with the immunoSEQ assay. On the authors' methods: Repertoire diversity was calculated as previously defined, with values near 0 taken to indicate extremely monoclonal samples. This immuneACCESS table, as held by TCRdb, lists in-frame sequences with V and J called but not all clones. Of the missing ones, under half trace to an unresolved V gene in checked studies; the others have no known cause. Clone size and the V and J calls come from that table; the DNA yielded D and trimming. The sample has tens of thousands of clones on record, roughly 81% of them singletons. More than 0.35% of the sample belongs to the ten largest clones.

Study-wide conclusions, independent of this receptor: All T-LGLL patients had at least one immunodominant TCRbeta clonotype, and roughly half had multiple immunodominant subclonotypes. In 6 of 18 patients, TCR clonotype switching occurred after therapy, and every newly emerging clone was STAT3 wild type. Since codominant clonotypes persisted in some patients, a small but highly pathogenic clone may have gone undetected. Because no samples were available when a clone first appeared, clonal expansion had to be inferred from samplings taken at other points. Dominant TCR clone burden was found to exceed STAT3 mutant burden in several patients, suggesting that STAT3 mutation arose secondarily within a pre-expanded clone. The linking of therapy response to changes in TCR clonal burden was complicated by variable intervals between samplings and differing treatment regimens.

Points on this clone: Which antigen it targets is not known. No per-base quality is available; no much larger clone lies one base away.

Relative to germline, V is 5 bases shorter and J is 2 bases shorter, with 12 bases between their ends. CDR1 is given as SGHAT and CDR2 as FQNNGV, both from the germline V gene. The CDR3, from cysteine to phenylalanine, totals 14 residues. The only DNA kept is the CDR3, 42 bases in frame from the first base. Source material: PBMCs. The sequence derives from a human donor with T large granular lymphocyte leukemia. Some clones in this sample may be carry-over from other donors' samples. Recombination joined TRBV11-2 with TRBJ2-5, and the D gene may be TRBD2, 6 bases matching. In nucleotides, the sequence is TGTGCCAGCAGCCCATCGGGGGAGCAAGAGACCCAGTACTTC. This encodes CASSPSGEQETQYF. Supplemented by the reference TRBV11-2 and TRBJ2-5 proteins around the CDR3, the complete variable domain is EAGVAQSPRYKIIEKRQSVAFWCNPISGHATLYWYQQILGQGPKLLIQFQNNGVVDDSQLPKDRFSAERLKGVDSTLKIQPAKLEDSAVYLCASSPSGEQETQYFGPGTRLLVL.